Included here is one T cell receptor beta chain sequence, with context. This sample is part of a study of CD8 T cells in Susac syndrome. cDNA came from roughly 0.47 to 1 ug RNA primed by random hexamers. The CDR3 of TCR beta was amplified by immunoSEQ multiplex PCR across 54 Vbeta and 13 Jbeta. One entry per CDR3 protein results from TCRdb running MiXCR on the immunoSEQ multiplex PCR reads. The sample lists around 220,000 distinct CDR3 sequences, approximately 90% occurring once. V was shortened by 4 bases and J by 0 bases, with 14 bases between the two germline ends. CDR3 length equals 15 residues. CDR1 and CDR2 (germline): GTSNPN, SVGIG (reference sequence). CD8+ and CD4+ T cells circulating in blood were sequenced for TCR beta. The TEMRA cells underwent FACS enrichment, while the CD8+ and CD4+ T cells underwent negative isolation.

What was sequenced was CD8+ T cells from PBMCs. The TCR was taken from a human donor with multiple sclerosis. This rearrangement joins TRBV30 to TRBJ2-3; D may be TRBD2 (6 bases). CDR3 nucleotides: TGTGCCTGGATCCTACCGGGAGATAGCACAGATACGCAGTATTTT. Its translation is CAWILPGDSTDTQYF.